This TCR beta chain was sequenced for a study of CXCR3-negative and CXCR3-positive naive CD8 T cells. Study-level points and caveats: CXCR3-positive naive cells carried more hydrophobic TRB CDR3s than CXCR3-negative ones.

The CDR3 runs to 13 residues. Per the germline V gene, CDR1 is MDHEN and CDR2 is SYDVKM. As for this clonotype: Its antigen is still unknown.

The TRB cDNA libraries were prepared by 5' RACE with UMI labels. TCRdb reprocessed the 5' RACE reads; each CDR3 protein has one entry and no DNA is given. The sample table sets out tens of thousands of distinct CDR3 sequences. A CD45RO-CCR7+CD27+CD95- phenotype identified naive CD8+ T cells. Input material: naive CXCR3+ CD8+ T cells from blood. Subset in this sample: CD45RO-CCR7+CD27+CD95- naive CD8+ T cells expressing CXCR3 (TNR3+). This TCR was recovered from a human donor in good health. Some clones in this sample may be carry-over from other donors' samples. The V and J genes are TRBV28 and TRBJ2-5. CDR3 residues: CASSLSAVSSQYF.